These T cell receptor beta chains were read from a single sample in a study of T cells after yellow fever vaccination. TCRdb re-called the 5' RACE reads through MiXCR, storing one row per CDR3 protein. The sample has some 220,000 distinct CDR3 sequences; about 3% are singletons. The sequences come from CD4+ T cells sorted from PBMCs, collected 10 days after the yellow fever booster vaccination. All receptors derive from a man between 18 and 35 years old who received the YFV17D yellow fever vaccine. Both conserved end residues are part of each CDR3. Clone size is shown for a subset of rows, as once, few, many or a class of expanded clone.

CDR3aa: CASSRASGGPGETQYF; v_gene: TRBV19; abundance: .; j_gene: TRBJ2-5
CDR3aa: CAWGVGNSADTQYF; v_gene: TRBV7-9; abundance: few; j_gene: TRBJ2-3
CDR3aa: CASSLIWGSNQPQHF; v_gene: TRBV5-5; abundance: .; j_gene: TRBJ1-5
CDR3aa: CASSLFRGTGTYEQYF; v_gene: TRBV5-6; abundance: many; j_gene: TRBJ2-7
CDR3aa: CASSPQDRGIGGYTF; v_gene: TRBV12-3/TRBV12-4; abundance: .; j_gene: TRBJ1-2
CDR3aa: CASSPGVGWMNTEAFF; v_gene: TRBV5-1; abundance: many; j_gene: TRBJ1-1
CDR3aa: CASSLGGGGQETQYF; v_gene: TRBV7-2; abundance: few; j_gene: TRBJ2-5
CDR3aa: CASSLFDNTEAFF; v_gene: TRBV5-4; abundance: .; j_gene: TRBJ1-1
CDR3aa: CAWDRAAGNTIYF; v_gene: TRBV30; abundance: many; j_gene: TRBJ1-3
CDR3aa: CASSFGQQETQYF; v_gene: TRBV11-3; abundance: many; j_gene: TRBJ2-5
CDR3aa: CASSSGTVNSGNTIYF; v_gene: TRBV7-2; abundance: .; j_gene: TRBJ1-3
CDR3aa: CASSSHSYNEQFF; v_gene: TRBV27; abundance: many; j_gene: TRBJ2-1
CDR3aa: CASKEIGSGRNEQFF; v_gene: TRBV2; abundance: .; j_gene: TRBJ2-1
CDR3aa: CASKTSWGQLGSPLHF; v_gene: TRBV7-2; abundance: many; j_gene: TRBJ1-6
CDR3aa: CASSPNTANYGYTF; v_gene: TRBV5-1; abundance: few; j_gene: TRBJ1-2
CDR3aa: CASSPLGGVPQETQYF; v_gene: TRBV18; abundance: many; j_gene: TRBJ2-5
CDR3aa: CATGQGPLFNEQFF; v_gene: TRBV5-1; abundance: .; j_gene: TRBJ2-1
CDR3aa: CASSLDIVDEQFF; v_gene: TRBV11-2; abundance: .; j_gene: TRBJ2-1
CDR3aa: CASSLVGSFEQFF; v_gene: TRBV7-2; abundance: few; j_gene: TRBJ2-1
CDR3aa: CSVVVRTYEQYF; v_gene: TRBV29-1; abundance: .; j_gene: TRBJ2-7
CDR3aa: CASSPQRGRTEAFF; v_gene: TRBV18; abundance: many; j_gene: TRBJ1-1